This T cell receptor (beta chain) is from a study of spatial heterogeneity in lung cancer. Overall study results and limits: Ubiquitous expanded tumor TCRs showed up in blood more at resection than follow-up.

TCR cDNA molecules each had a unique molecular identifier. In TCRdb, the 5' RACE reads were re-called with MiXCR into one record per CDR3 protein. The profile shows some 23,000 distinct CDR3 sequences, 6.9% of them singletons. This clonotype was picked up many times. Antigen specificity is unknown. The CDR3 extends over 14 amino acids. Per the germline V gene, CDR1 is LGHDT and CDR2 is YNNKEL (reference sequence). Trimming took 1 base from V and 7 from J, leaving 13 bases between them. Documented time point: sample taken at primary tumor resection. Whole RNA, isolated from tumor, nontumor lung or frozen PBMC, was sequenced without prior sorting.

This rearrangement joins TRBV3-1 to TRBJ1-2; D is perhaps TRBD1 (5 bases). This sequence originates from a male donor with early-stage non-small cell lung cancer. The sample was PBMCs, taken at surgery. CDR3 sequence reads: CASSQASGAGGYTF. The CDR3 DNA is TGTGCCAGCAGCCAAGCTTCCGGGGCCGGTGGCTACACCTTC.